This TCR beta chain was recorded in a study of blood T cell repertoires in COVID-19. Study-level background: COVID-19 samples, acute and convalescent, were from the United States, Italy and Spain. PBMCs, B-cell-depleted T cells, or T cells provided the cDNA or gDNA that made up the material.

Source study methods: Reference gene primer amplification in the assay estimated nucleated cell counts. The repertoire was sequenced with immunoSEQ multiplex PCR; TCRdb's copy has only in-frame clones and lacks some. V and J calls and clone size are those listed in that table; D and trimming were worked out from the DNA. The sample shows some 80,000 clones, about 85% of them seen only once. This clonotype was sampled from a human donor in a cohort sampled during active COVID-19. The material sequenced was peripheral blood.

CDR3 DNA sequence: TGTGCCAGCAGCTCAGCCCCAGGGTCCTACAATGAGCAGTTCTTC. This codes for CASSSAPGSYNEQFF. The rearrangement uses TRBV7-6 and TRBJ2-1; possible D gene TRBD1, 5 bases. Trimming removed 4 bases at V and 1 base at J, with 11 bases between. The CDR3 length is 15 residues. Germline CDR1 SGHVS, CDR2 FNYEAQ.